The 10 T cell receptor beta chains reported below all come from one sample, sequenced in a study of blood T cell repertoires in COVID-19. Produced via immunoSEQ multiplex PCR; TCRdb's table is partial and in-frame only. The data contain more than 350,000 clones, roughly nine tenths of them singletons. Sequencing was performed on peripheral blood. These receptors originate from a woman in her 30s with COVID-19, enrolled during active disease.

The rearrangement links TRBV28 to TRBJ1-2; D is undetermined. The CDR3 consists of 14 residues. V was pared by 5 bases and J by 5 bases, with 15 bases between. The germline gives CDR1 MDHEN, CDR2 SYDVKM. Written as DNA, the CDR3 is TGTGCCAGCAGTCCCCTGGTGGAGAGGTATGGCTACACCTTC. This sequence encodes CASSPLVERYGYTF.

The chain joins TRBV5-1 to TRBJ1-3, with D possibly TRBD1 on 5 matching bases. Trimming shortened V by 0 bases and J by 2 bases, and 12 bases separated the two germline ends. The CDR3 runs 16 residues. The germline V gene encodes CDR1 SGHRS and CDR2 YFSETQ. CDR3 DNA sequence: TGCGCCAGCAGCTTGGACCCGTGGGGGGCTGGAAACACCATATATTTT. Amino acids: CASSLDPWGAGNTIYF.

The count of this clone is one. The rearrangement links TRBV6-4 to TRBJ2-3, with 7 positions matching TRBD2. After removal of 6 bases from V and 2 bases from J, the junction contained 8 bases not matched to a gene. Germline-derived CDR1 and CDR2 are MRHNA and SNTAGT. The length of the CDR3 is 15 residues. The CDR3 loop reads CASSTRDYPTDTQYF. The CDR3 nucleotides are TGTGCCAGCAGCACCCGGGACTACCCCACAGATACGCAGTATTTT.

The sample holds one count of this clone. The chain couples TRBV6-5 to TRBJ1-1; 8 nucleotides agree with TRBD1. V lost 6 bases to trimming and J lost 5 bases; unmatched junction nucleotides: 8. The CDR3 totals 14 residues. Germline assignment: CDR1 MNHEY and CDR2 SVGAGI. CDR3 amino acids: CASSVRGQRTEAFF. The CDR3 DNA follows: TGTGCCAGCAGCGTCAGGGGGCAGAGGACTGAAGCTTTCTTT.

The chain couples TRBV5-1 to TRBJ2-1, with D hard to call. V was trimmed by 4 bases and J by 6 bases, leaving 14 bases between them. There are 14 residues in the CDR3. Germline V lookup: CDR1 SGHRS, CDR2 YFSETQ. CDR3 bases: TGCGCCAGCAGCCCTGGTGGTCTAGTCAATGAGCAGTTCTTC. Translating it yields CASSPGGLVNEQFF.

This chain links TRBV10-1 with TRBJ1-1; D gene unclear. The CDR3 is 15 amino acids. V was cut by 8 bases and J by 1 base, with 17 bases left in between. Germline loops: CDR1 WNHNN, CDR2 SYGVQD (reference sequence). CDR3 DNA: TGCGCCAGCCGGAACCCGGGATCCTCGAACACTGAAGCTTTCTTT. It codes for CASRNPGSSNTEAFF.

V and J are TRBV28 and TRBJ1-2; 7 nucleotides align to TRBD1. Germline V gene lookup returns CDR1 MDHEN and CDR2 SYDVKM. Unmatched junction bases numbered 9, after V lost 6 bases and J lost 2 bases. This CDR3 is 15 amino acids long. The CDR3 sequence is CASSSGQFTNYGYTF. The CDR3 bases are TGTGCCAGCAGCTCGGGACAGTTCACCAACTATGGCTACACCTTC.

This clone was counted only a few times. The chain is built from TRBV7-9 and TRBJ2-7; possibly TRBD2 for D (7 bases). Germline CDR1 and CDR2: SEHNR and FQNEAQ (reference sequence). The V gene lost 5 bases and the J gene lost 4 bases, with 24 bases spanning the gap. The CDR3 length is 17 residues. CDR3 in DNA: TGTGCCAGCAGCCTCGAATCCCCTTCGGGGGGCCCATACGAGCAGTACTTC. Its protein product is CASSLESPSGGPYEQYF. The whole variable domain, filled in from reference TRBV7-9 and TRBJ2-7, reads DTGVSQNPRHKITKRGQNVTFRCDPISEHNRLYWYRQTLGQGPEFLTYFQNEAQLEKSRLLSDRFSAERPKGSFSTLEIQRTEQGDSAMYLCASSLESPSGGPYEQYFGPGTRLTVT.

The chain employs TRBV10-1 and TRBJ2-7, with TRBD1 matching over 7 bases. CDR3 length: 13 residues. After removal of 6 bases from V and 3 bases from J, the junction contained 5 bases not matched to a gene. Germline V gives CDR1 WNHNN, CDR2 SYGVQD (reference sequence). The CDR3 region is CASRGQVSYEQYF. For the CDR3, the DNA is TGCGCCAGCAGAGGACAGGTCAGCTACGAGCAGTACTTC.

Remarks on this clone: At one of its ends the junction is not consistent with the germline gene, which may arise from a read error. The chain joins TRBV7-7 to TRBJ2-1, with TRBD2 matching 13 bases. This CDR3 spans 15 amino acids. Germline V gives CDR1 SSHAT, CDR2 FNYEAQ (reference sequence). CDR3 loop: CASSQLAGGLYEQFF. The CDR3 DNA reads TGTGCTAGCAGCCAACTAGCGGGAGGGTTGTATGAGCAGTTCTTC.